This T cell receptor (beta chain) was recovered during a study of blood T cell repertoires in COVID-19. Study-level background: Sites across the United States, Italy and Spain contributed samples from acute and convalescent COVID-19. The cDNA or gDNA used as material had been derived from T cells, B-cell-depleted T cells, or PBMCs.

The CDR3 length is 15 residues. Trimming took 2 bases from V and 7 from J; bases not matched to a gene: 9. Germline V gives CDR1 MGHDK, CDR2 SYGVNS. Produced via immunoSEQ multiplex PCR; TCRdb's table is partial and in-frame only. The sample includes about 14,000 clones, roughly 80% seen only once; the top ten take 28%. The V and J genes are TRBV25-1 and TRBJ2-7; 9 nucleotides agree with TRBD1. Sequencing input: peripheral blood. The TCR comes from a human donor in a cohort sampled during active COVID-19. CDR3 nucleotide sequence: TGTGCCAGCAGTGAAACCGGGACAGGGCATAGGGAGCAGTACTTC. Translating gives CASSETGTGHREQYF.